The sequence of this T cell receptor (beta chain) was determined in a study of regulatory T cells in long-lasting Graves disease. Stated time point: newly diagnosed GD, antithyroid drugs for less than 3 months. After RNA was extracted from PBMCs, the TCR library was made from it. This clonotype has at least ten counts. Its cognate antigen is unknown. Points from the study as a whole: There were preferences for TRBV28, TRBJ1-2 and TRBJ2-5 in persistent disease.

To make TCR beta libraries, researchers used iRepertoire HTBI primers and Arm-PCR of CDR3 regions. In the study's own analysis: Detected in the samples were 55 to 65 TRBV and 14 TRBJ segments. TCRdb reprocessed the multiplex PCR reads with MiXCR, giving one entry per CDR3 protein. The V and J calls follow TCRdb's processing rather than the paper's. This repertoire shows about 450,000 distinct CDR3 sequences, around 15% found once; its top ten account for about 10%. The CDR3 spans 15 residues. V lost 0 bases to trimming and J lost 1 base, with 9 bases between them. The germline CDR1 and CDR2 sequences are SGHRS and YFSETQ. This same sample was also taken into another study, of T cells in Graves' hyperthyroidism and ophthalmopathy. That paper adds: Graves' hyperthyroidism showing no ophthalmopathy progression within 18 months was considered stable. When the TCR CDR3 underwent first-round RT-PCR, the HTBI primer set was used.

The sequencing used peripheral blood mononuclear cells (PBMCs), collected at new diagnosis, from a patient treated with antithyroid drugs. The J gene is TRBJ2-3, the V gene TRBV5-1, with D possibly TRBD2 on 6 matching bases. This clonotype originated in a woman under 40 with Graves disease. The CDR3 spells CASSLESSGTDTQYF. In DNA form, the CDR3 reads TGCGCCAGCAGCTTGGAGTCTAGCGGCACAGATACGCAGTATTTT.